This T cell receptor beta chain was observed in a study of identical twins. TCRdb recomputed calls from the 5' RACE reads with MiXCR, one row per CDR3 protein. The sample includes 450,000 to 500,000 distinct CDR3 sequences, more than 13% of them seen just once. The V end lost 3 bases, the J end lost 6 bases, and 17 bases lay between the germline ends. The CDR3 runs to 15 residues. Germline V gene lookup returns CDR1 DFQATT and CDR2 SNEGSKA (reference sequence). This sample was also put to use in a study of yellow fever vaccine responses in identical twins.

The source material was CD4+ T cells sorted from blood. The clonotype comes from a young woman in good health. The chain joins TRBV20-1 to TRBJ2-2; D is undetermined. CDR3 sequence reads: CSASPSWGDAGELFF. CDR3 bases: TGCAGTGCTAGTCCCTCTTGGGGTGACGCCGGGGAGCTGTTTTTT.